The clone carrying this T cell receptor (beta chain) has more than one count but fewer than ten. Its target is not known. These data belong to a study of early T cells in non-severe SARS-CoV-2 infection. Study-level information: The sequenced material was bulk RNA from unsorted whole blood, and its chains were unpaired.

General study findings and limits: The study's VDJdb matching favored anti-spike CD8 responses and missed private and CD4 specificities.

V lost 5 bases and J 2 bases, leaving 8 bases between the germline ends. CDR1 is WSHSY and CDR2 is SAAADI in the germline V gene. This CDR3 contains 13 residues. Individual cDNA molecules were tagged with unique molecular identifiers. In TCRdb, the 5' RACE reads were re-called with MiXCR into one record per CDR3 protein. The sample consists of under 100,000 distinct CDR3 sequences, 11% of them appearing once. The TCR originated in an adult who was a healthcare worker with PCR-confirmed SARS-CoV-2 infection or an uninfected control (not recorded which). Sequenced input: whole blood. J is TRBJ2-3 and V is TRBV10-2, with D perhaps TRBD2 (5 bases). The CDR3 loop is CASSRDYTDTQYF. CDR3 nucleotide sequence: TGCGCCAGCAGTCGCGACTACACAGATACGCAGTATTTT.